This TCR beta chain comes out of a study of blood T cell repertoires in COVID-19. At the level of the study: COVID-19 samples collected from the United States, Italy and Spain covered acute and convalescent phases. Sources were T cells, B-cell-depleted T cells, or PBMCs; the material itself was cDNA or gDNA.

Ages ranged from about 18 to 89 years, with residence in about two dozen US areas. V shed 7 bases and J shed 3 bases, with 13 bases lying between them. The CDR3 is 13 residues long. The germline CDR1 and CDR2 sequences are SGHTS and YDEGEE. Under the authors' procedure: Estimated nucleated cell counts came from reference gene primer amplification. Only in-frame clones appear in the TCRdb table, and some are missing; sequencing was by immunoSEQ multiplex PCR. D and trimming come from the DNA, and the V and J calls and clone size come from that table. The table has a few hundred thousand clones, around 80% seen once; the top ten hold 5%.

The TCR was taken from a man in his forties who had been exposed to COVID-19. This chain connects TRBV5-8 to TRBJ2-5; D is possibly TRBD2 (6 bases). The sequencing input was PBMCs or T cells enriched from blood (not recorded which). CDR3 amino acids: CASGGFGEETQYF. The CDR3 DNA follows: TGTGCCAGCGGAGGGTTTGGCGAAGAGACCCAGTACTTC.